This entry features one TCR beta chain sequence. This CDR3 has 14 amino acids. The junction had 4 bases not matched to a gene; V was cut back by 6 bases and J by 2 bases. Germline V lookup: CDR1 MNHEY, CDR2 SVGAGI. In the original processing: Reference gene primer amplification yielded estimated nucleated cell counts. Clones were sequenced by immunoSEQ multiplex PCR, and TCRdb holds only the in-frame ones, with some missing. That table furnishes V, J and clone size, whereas the DNA furnished D and trimming. In the table there are approximately 270,000 clones, 85% to 90% of which are singletons. The data belong to a study of blood T cell repertoires in COVID-19. Overall study context: The United States, Italy and Spain supplied acute and convalescent COVID-19 samples. PBMCs, B-cell-depleted T cells, or T cells were the source of the cDNA or gDNA that made up the material.

Which cohort a participant joined came from the clinical history participants gave. The V gene is TRBV6-5, the J gene TRBJ1-3; the match to TRBD1 covers 7 bases. This receptor was identified in a middle-aged man who had recovered from COVID-19. Sequencing was performed on PBMCs or T cells enriched from blood (not recorded which). The CDR3 DNA sequence: TGTGCCAGCAGAAATGACAGGGCTGGAAACACCATATATTTT. This codes for CASRNDRAGNTIYF.